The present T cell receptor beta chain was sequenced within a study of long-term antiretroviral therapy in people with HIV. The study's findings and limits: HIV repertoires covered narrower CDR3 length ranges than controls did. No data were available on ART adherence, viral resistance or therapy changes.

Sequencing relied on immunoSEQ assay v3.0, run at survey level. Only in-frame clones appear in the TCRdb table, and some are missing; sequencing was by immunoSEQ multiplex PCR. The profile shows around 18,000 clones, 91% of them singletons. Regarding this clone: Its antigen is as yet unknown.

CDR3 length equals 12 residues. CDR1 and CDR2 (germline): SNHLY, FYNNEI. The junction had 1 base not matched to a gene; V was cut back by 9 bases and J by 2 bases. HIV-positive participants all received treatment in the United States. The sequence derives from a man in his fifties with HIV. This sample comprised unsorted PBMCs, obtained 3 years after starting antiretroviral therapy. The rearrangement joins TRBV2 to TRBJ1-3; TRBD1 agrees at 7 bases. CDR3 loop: CARTGTGNTIYF. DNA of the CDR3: TGTGCCAGGACAGGGACTGGAAACACCATATATTTT.